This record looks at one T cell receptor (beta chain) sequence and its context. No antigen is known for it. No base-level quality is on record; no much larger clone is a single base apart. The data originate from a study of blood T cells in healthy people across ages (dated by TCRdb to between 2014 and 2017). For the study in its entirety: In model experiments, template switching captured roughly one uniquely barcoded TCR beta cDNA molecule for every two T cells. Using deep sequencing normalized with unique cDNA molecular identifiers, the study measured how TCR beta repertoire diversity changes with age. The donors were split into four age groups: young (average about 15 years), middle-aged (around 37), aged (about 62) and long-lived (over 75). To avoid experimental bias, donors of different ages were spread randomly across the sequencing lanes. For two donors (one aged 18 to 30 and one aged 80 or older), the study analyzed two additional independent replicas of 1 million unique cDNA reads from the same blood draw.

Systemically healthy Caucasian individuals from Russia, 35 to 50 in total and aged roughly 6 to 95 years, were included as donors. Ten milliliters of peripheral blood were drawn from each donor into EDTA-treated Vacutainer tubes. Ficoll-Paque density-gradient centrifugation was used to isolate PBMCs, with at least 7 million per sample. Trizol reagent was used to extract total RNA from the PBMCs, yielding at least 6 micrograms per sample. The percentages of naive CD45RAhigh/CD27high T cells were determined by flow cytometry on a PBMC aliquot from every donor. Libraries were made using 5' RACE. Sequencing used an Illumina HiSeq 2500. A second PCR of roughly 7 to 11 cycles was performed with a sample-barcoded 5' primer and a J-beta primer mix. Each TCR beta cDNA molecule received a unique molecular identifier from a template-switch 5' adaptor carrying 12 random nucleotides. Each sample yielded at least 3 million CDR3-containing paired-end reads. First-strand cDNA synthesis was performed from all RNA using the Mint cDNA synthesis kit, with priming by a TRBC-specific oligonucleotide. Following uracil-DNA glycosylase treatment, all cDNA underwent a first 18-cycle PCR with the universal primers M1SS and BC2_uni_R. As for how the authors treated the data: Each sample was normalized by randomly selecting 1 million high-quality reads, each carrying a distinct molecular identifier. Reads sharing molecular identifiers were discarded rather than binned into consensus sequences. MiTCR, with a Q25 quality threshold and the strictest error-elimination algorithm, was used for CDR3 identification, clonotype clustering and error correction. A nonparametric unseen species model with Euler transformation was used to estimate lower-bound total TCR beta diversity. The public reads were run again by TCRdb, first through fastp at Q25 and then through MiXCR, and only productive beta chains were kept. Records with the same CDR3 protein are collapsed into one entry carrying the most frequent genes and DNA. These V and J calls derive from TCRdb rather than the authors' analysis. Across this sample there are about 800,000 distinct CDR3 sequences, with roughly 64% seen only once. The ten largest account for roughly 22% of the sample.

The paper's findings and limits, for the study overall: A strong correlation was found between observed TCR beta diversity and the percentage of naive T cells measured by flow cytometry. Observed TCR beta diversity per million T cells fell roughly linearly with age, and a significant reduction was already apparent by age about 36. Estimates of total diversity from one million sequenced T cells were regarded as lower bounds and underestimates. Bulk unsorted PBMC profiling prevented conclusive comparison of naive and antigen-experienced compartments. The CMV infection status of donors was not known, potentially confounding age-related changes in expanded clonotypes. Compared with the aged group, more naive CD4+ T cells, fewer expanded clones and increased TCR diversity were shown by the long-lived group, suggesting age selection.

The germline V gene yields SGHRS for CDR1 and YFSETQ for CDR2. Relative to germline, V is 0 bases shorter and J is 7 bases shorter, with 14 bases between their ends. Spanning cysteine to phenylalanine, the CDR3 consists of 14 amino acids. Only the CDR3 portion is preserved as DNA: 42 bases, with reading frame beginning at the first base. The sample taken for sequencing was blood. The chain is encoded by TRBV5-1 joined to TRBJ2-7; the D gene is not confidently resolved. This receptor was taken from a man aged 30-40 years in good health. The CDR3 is CASSLEAAYNEQYF. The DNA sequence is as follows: TGCGCCAGCAGCTTGGAGGCCGCCTACAATGAGCAGTACTTC.